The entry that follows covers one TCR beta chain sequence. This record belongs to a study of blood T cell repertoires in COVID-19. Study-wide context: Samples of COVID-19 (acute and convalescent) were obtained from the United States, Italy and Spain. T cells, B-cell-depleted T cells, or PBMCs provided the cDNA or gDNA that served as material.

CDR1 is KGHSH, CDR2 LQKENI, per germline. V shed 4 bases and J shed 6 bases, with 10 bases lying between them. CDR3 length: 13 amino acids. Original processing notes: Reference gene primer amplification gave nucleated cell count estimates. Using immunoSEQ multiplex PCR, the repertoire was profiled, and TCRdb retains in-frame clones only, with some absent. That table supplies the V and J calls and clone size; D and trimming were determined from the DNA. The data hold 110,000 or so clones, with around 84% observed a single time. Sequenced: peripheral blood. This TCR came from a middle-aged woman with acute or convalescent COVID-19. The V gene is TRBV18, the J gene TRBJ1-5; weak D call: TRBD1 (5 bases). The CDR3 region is CASSLGGGQPQHF. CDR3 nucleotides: TGTGCCAGCTCACTGGGGGGTGGTCAGCCCCAGCATTTT.